This T cell receptor (beta chain) stems from a study of neoadjuvant anti-PD-1 for oral cavity cancer (dated by TCRdb to the early 2020s). Context from the whole study: Before undergoing curative-intent surgical resection, most patients got three to four biweekly nivolumab doses at 3 mg/kg. Patients with complete response, partial response or stable disease by RECIST 1.1 were defined as responders, whereas patients with progression were defined as non-responders. Patients without progression received a fourth nivolumab dose around day 43 and underwent definitive surgical resection on days 50-56. The parent correlative cohort had approximately twelve patients and a response rate of 30% to 35%. Overall study outcomes, separate from this receptor: A higher pretreatment blood Treg/Th17 ratio correlated with both higher pretreatment blood TCRbeta clonality and lower post-treatment tumor TCRbeta clonality. Within PBMCs, T cell clonality (Gini index) was significantly higher in non-responders than responders after neoadjuvant nivolumab. Only three patients per response group were included in the TCR analyses, and the authors called for validation in larger cohorts.

V is cut by 2 bases and J by 2 bases, and the space between the germline ends is 8 bases. CDR1 and CDR2, looked up from the germline V gene, are MDHEN and SYDVKM. From its cysteine to its phenylalanine, the CDR3 spans 14 amino acids. Only CDR3 DNA remains: 42 bases, in frame from the first base. What the time point label conveys for this sample: after neoadjuvant nivolumab, at surgical resection. Patients were newly diagnosed with stage II-IVA oral cavity squamous cell carcinoma and had received no prior systemic or radiation treatment. Everyone in the cohort had locally advanced, HPV-negative oral cavity squamous cell carcinoma. Peripheral blood mononuclear cells were analyzed directly, without maintenance or expansion in culture. The samples were obtained from a longitudinal correlative study of a single-arm phase II trial testing neoadjuvant nivolumab in oral cavity squamous cell carcinoma. Subject-matched pre- and post-treatment PBMCs and tumors from three responders and three non-responders underwent genomic DNA-based TCRbeta sequencing. Peripheral blood mononuclear cells were collected before nivolumab treatment and again after treatment, at the time of surgery. The Maxwell RSC DNA from Cells kit was used to extract genomic DNA from PBMCs.

As concerns this clone: The antigen it binds to is not known. It has no much larger one-base neighbor in the sample; base qualities were not kept.

For deep sequencing of PBMC libraries, mostly 450 to 500 ng of input genomic DNA was used, and six replicates were run per sample. TCRbeta libraries were prepared with the immunoSEQ hsTCRbeta kit according to the manufacturer's instructions. An Illumina NovaSeq 6000 S4 flow cell was used to sequence the final libraries, which had first been combined to 3 nM. The paper's processing steps were these. The immunoSEQ Analyzer was used for raw data preprocessing and quality control. The analysis was restricted to productive rearrangements, with each unique CDR3 amino acid sequence defining a clonotype. Repertoire clonality was estimated as the Gini-Simpson index, which was computed with the R package tcR. Gini indices were compared with Student's t test, and associations with tumor size change were assessed by Pearson correlation. TCRdb re-hosts the immuneACCESS table, in-frame sequences only. Its copies lack some clones; in the studies checked, an unresolved V gene accounts for under half of them, and the cause for the rest is not known. Clone size and V and J calls were adopted from that table, with D and trimming inferred from the DNA. The sample data list approximately 42,000 clones, and approximately 80% of these were observed just once. The ten largest clones represent more than 4.5% of the sample.

The source of this sequence is a person between 35 and 79 years old with oral cavity squamous cell carcinoma. Recombination linked TRBV28 to TRBJ2-3, with the D call perhaps TRBD1 or TRBD2, as 5 bases match in each case. Sample: PBMCs, taken after nivolumab (anti-PD-1) treatment. The CDR3 has the sequence CASSLGGITDTQYF. The DNA reads TGTGCCAGCAGTTTAGGGGGAATCACAGATACGCAGTATTTT.